This is a list of T cell receptor beta chains from one sample in a study of Graves' ophthalmopathy and Graves' hyperthyroidism. TCRdb independently ran MiXCR on the multiplex PCR reads; one entry per CDR3 protein. This table holds approximately 210,000 distinct CDR3 sequences, less than 30% found once. Sequenced input: peripheral blood. The receptors were sampled from a man in his forties or fifties with Graves' ophthalmopathy. The CDR3 runs from the conserved cysteine through the conserved F or W. Fields, in order: V gene, D gene, clone size, J gene, CDR3 protein, CDR3 DNA. D genes are given only for firm matches. Only some rows state a clone size, as once, few, many or a class for expanded clones.

TRBV7-2,NA,many,TRBJ2-7,CASSFPDSSYEQYF,TGTGCCAGCAGCTTTCCGGACAGCTCCTACGAGCAGTACTTC
TRBV5-1,TRBD2,many,TRBJ2-7,CASSLRSTSGHSYEQYF,TGCGCCAGCAGCTTGAGGTCGACTAGCGGCCACTCCTACGAGCAGTACTTC
TRBV6-1,NA,few,TRBJ1-1,CATRGRLNTEAFF,TGTGCCACCAGGGGTAGACTGAACACTGAAGCTTTCTTT
TRBV7-8,NA,many,TRBJ2-7,CASRRDRRSYEQYF,TGTGCCAGCCGGCGGGACCGACGGTCCTACGAGCAGTACTTC
TRBV28,TRBD1,NA,TRBJ2-2,CASRLQGAPGELFF,TGTGCCAGCAGGCTACAGGGGGCACCCGGGGAGCTGTTTTTT
TRBV11-2,NA,many,TRBJ2-7,CASSLGHLLVYEQYF,TGTGCCAGCAGCTTAGGACACCTCCTAGTCTACGAGCAGTACTTC
TRBV28,NA,many,TRBJ1-5,CASSQIRGLSNQPQHF,TGTGCCAGCAGTCAAATCAGGGGCCTCAGCAATCAGCCCCAGCATTTT
TRBV28,NA,NA,TRBJ1-2,CASIEGGDLSYGYTF,TGTGCCAGCATAGAGGGGGGGGACCTGTCCTATGGCTACACCTTC
TRBV7-2,NA,many,TRBJ2-4,CASSLVSLPQNIQYF,TGTGCCAGCAGCTTAGTGTCCCTCCCGCAAAACATTCAGTACTTC
TRBV29-1,NA,many,TRBJ2-7,CSVEMGVGQYF,TGCAGCGTTGAAATGGGGGTCGGGCAGTACTTC
TRBV28,TRBD2,many,TRBJ2-7,CASSRRLAGGGEQYF,TGTGCCAGCAGCCGGAGACTAGCGGGAGGGGGGGAGCAGTACTTC
TRBV12-3/TRBV12-4,NA,many,TRBJ2-2,CASSLTDSGELFF,TGTGCCAGCAGCCTCACCGACTCCGGGGAGCTGTTTTTT
TRBV11-2,TRBD2,many,TRBJ2-7,CASSFGGLAGGGEQYF,TGTGCCAGCAGCTTTGGCGGACTAGCGGGAGGGGGCGAGCAGTACTTC
TRBV6-1,NA,few,TRBJ2-7,CASSPGGIRSYEQYF,TGTGCCAGCAGCCCTGGTGGGATTCGGTCCTACGAGCAGTACTTC
TRBV4-1,NA,many,TRBJ2-4,CASSQDGDRGDIQYF,TGCGCCAGCAGCCAGGACGGGGACCGAGGAGACATTCAGTACTTC
TRBV24-1,TRBD1,many,TRBJ1-6,CATSDLRRGMRSPLHF,TGTGCCACCAGTGATTTGCGCAGGGGGATGCGGTCACCCCTCCACTTT
TRBV12-3/TRBV12-4,NA,NA,TRBJ1-1,CASSSEGRTEAFF,TGTGCCAGCAGTTCAGAAGGTCGCACTGAAGCTTTCTTT
TRBV12-3/TRBV12-4,TRBD2,many,TRBJ2-5,CASSFQLAGPRETQYF,TGTGCCAGCAGTTTCCAACTAGCGGGCCCACGGGAGACCCAGTACTTC
TRBV6-1,TRBD1,NA,TRBJ2-5,CASRPHDRVEETQYF,TGTGCCAGCAGACCTCACGACAGGGTAGAAGAGACCCAGTACTTC
TRBV27,NA,NA,TRBJ2-5,CASSLSRTLLGETQYF,TGTGCCAGCAGTTTATCTCGGACGCTTCTTGGTGAGACCCAGTACTTC
TRBV5-6,NA,many,TRBJ2-7,CASSPLGAAGYEQYF,TGTGCCAGCAGCCCGCTTGGAGCCGCGGGCTACGAGCAGTACTTC
TRBV28,NA,NA,TRBJ2-2,CATLLWVTGELFF,TGTGCCACCCTGCTGTGGGTCACCGGGGAGCTGTTTTTT
TRBV4-1,TRBD2,NA,TRBJ2-2,CASSQEPVAGANTGELFF,TGCGCCAGCAGCCAAGAACCTGTAGCGGGAGCAAATACCGGGGAGCTGTTTTTT
TRBV6-1,TRBD1,many,TRBJ1-5,CASSEAVGQRNQPQHF,TGTGCCAGCAGTGAAGCGGTGGGACAGAGAAATCAGCCCCAGCATTTT
TRBV7-2,NA,NA,TRBJ2-7,CASSLAGSFGYEQYF,TGTGCCAGCAGCTTAGCGGGTAGCTTTGGGTACGAGCAGTACTTC